The source of this T cell receptor (beta chain) is a study of blood T cell repertoires in COVID-19. Before being deemed recovered, Cohort 3 donors had two negative PCRs, clearance, or symptom resolution. Germline V gene data show CDR1 as MNHEY and CDR2 as SMNVEV (reference sequence). This CDR3 contains 15 residues. After removal of 0 bases from V and 6 bases from J, the junction contained 4 bases not matched to a gene. Assay: immunoSEQ multiplex PCR; the TCRdb copy retains only in-frame clones and omits some. The repertoire holds 200,000 to 250,000 clones, about 87% seen once, with roughly 2.5% in the top ten.

The sample taken for sequencing was PBMCs or T cells enriched from blood (not recorded which). The sequence came from a young woman who had recovered from COVID-19. This chain connects TRBV27 to TRBJ1-5, with TRBD1 matching over 8 bases. The CDR3 region is CASSLSPGGRQPQHF. The CDR3 region has the DNA TGTGCCAGCAGTTTATCACCAGGGGGCCGTCAGCCCCAGCATTTT.